These 32 T cell receptor beta chains originate from one sample sequenced in a study of cytomegalovirus exposure and HLA in healthy donors (dated by TCRdb to 2016 to 2017). Library prep was done by the immunoSEQ multiplex PCR assay. As stored in TCRdb, this immuneACCESS dataset retains in-frame rearrangements with V and J assigned. A fraction of the clones does not appear; measured against another copy, unresolved V genes explain less than half of the discrepancy, and the remainder lacks a known reason. The sample table holds some 120,000 clones, of which roughly 90% were seen once. The ten most abundant clones make up approximately 1.3% of the sample. The sample comprised PBMCs. These receptors all come from a young man in good health and CMV-seronegative.

J is TRBJ2-7 and V is TRBV6-5, with TRBD2 matching 8 bases. CDR3 length: 16 residues. Per germline, CDR1 MNHEY and CDR2 SVGAGI. After removal of 4 bases from V and 0 bases from J, the junction contained 8 bases not matched to a gene. DNA of the CDR3: TGTGCCAGCAGTTCGCTCCTAGCGGGCTCCTCCTACGAGCAGTACTTC. Its translation is CASSSLLAGSSYEQYF.

The V call is TRBV6-1, the J call TRBJ1-5; possibly TRBD1 for D (6 bases). Trimming took off 4 bases at V and 4 bases at J, with 8 bases between the two ends. CDR1 and CDR2 from the germline V gene are MNHNS and SASEGT. The CDR3 sequence is 13 residues long. CDR3 DNA: TGTGCCAGCAGTGGACAGGTTAATCAGCCCCAGCATTTT. Protein sequence: CASSGQVNQPQHF.

The chain is built from TRBV4-3 and TRBJ1-5, with a weak D call TRBD1 (6 bases). Germline V gene lookup returns CDR1 LGHNA and CDR2 YSLEER. Trimming took 0 bases from V and 5 from J, leaving 17 bases between them. This CDR3 is 17 amino acids long. CDR3 sequence reads: CASSQEGRWGLDQPQHF. Here the CDR3 DNA reads TGCGCCAGCAGCCAAGAAGGGCGGTGGGGGCTCGATCAGCCCCAGCATTTT.

This clone is a singleton in its sample. The V and J genes are TRBV5-4 and TRBJ1-2, with D uncertain. Trimming left V 1 base short and J 2 bases short, with 18 bases between. Germline V gene lookup returns CDR1 SGHNT and CDR2 YYREEE (reference sequence). The CDR3 is made up of 17 amino acids. The chain's CDR3 is CASSLLDAGEANYGYTF. The CDR3 nucleotides are TGTGCCAGCAGCTTGCTAGACGCCGGTGAAGCGAACTATGGCTACACCTTC.

V usage is TRBV4-3 and J usage is TRBJ1-6; D call uncertain. Germline CDR1 and CDR2: LGHNA and YSLEER. V shed 2 bases and J shed 9 bases, with 14 bases lying between them. The CDR3 loop spans 15 amino acids. DNA of the CDR3: TGCGCCAGCAGCCAACAACCAACTGGTTTTTCACCCCTCCACTTT. This codes for CASSQQPTGFSPLHF.

The rearrangement uses TRBV30 and TRBJ2-1, with D maybe TRBD2 (5 bases). CDR1 and CDR2 (germline): GTSNPN, SVGIG (reference sequence). CDR3 size: 15 residues. V was pared by 5 bases and J by 3 bases, with 17 bases between. CDR3: CAWDGGLAFYNEQFF. For the CDR3, the DNA is TGTGCCTGGGACGGTGGTCTAGCATTCTACAATGAGCAGTTCTTC.

The rearrangement uses TRBV5-1 and TRBJ2-3; D is possibly TRBD2 (5 bases). CDR1 is SGHRS and CDR2 is YFSETQ in the germline V gene. V lost 6 bases, J lost 0 bases, and 14 bases lay in between. The CDR3 is 15 residues long. CDR3 sequence reads: CASTEGLLSTDTQYF. The CDR3 nucleotides are TGCGCCAGCACTGAGGGCCTCCTTAGCACAGATACGCAGTATTTT. Supplemented by reference TRBV5-1 and TRBJ2-3, the full variable domain reads KAGVTQTPRYLIKTRGQQVTLSCSPISGHRSVSWYQQTPGQGLQFLFEYFSETQRNKGNFPGRFSGRQFSNSRSEMNVSTLELGDSALYLCASTEGLLSTDTQYFGPGTRLTVL.

V and J are TRBV29-1 and TRBJ2-2; a weak D match, TRBD2 (6 bases). CDR3 length: 16 amino acids. Per germline, CDR1 SQVTM and CDR2 ANQGSEA. The V end lost 7 bases, the J end lost 4 bases, and 22 bases lay between the germline ends. Here the CDR3 DNA reads TGCAGCGCTCAGACCTTCTCAGCGGGCCCCACCGGGGAGCTGTTTTTT. It codes for CSAQTFSAGPTGELFF.

The count of this clone is one. The chain couples TRBV10-1 to TRBJ2-1; 14 bases are a match to TRBD2. Germline lookup yields CDR1 WNHNN and CDR2 SYGVQD (reference sequence). The V segment lost 3 bases and the J segment 7 bases; nucleotides outside the gene matches: 5. CDR3 length: 16 amino acids. CDR3 nucleotides: TGCGCCAGCAGTGACCCCGGACTAGCGGGAGGAAATGAGCAGTTCTTC. This codes for CASSDPGLAGGNEQFF.

The chain recombines TRBV7-9 with TRBJ2-2; TRBD2 might be the D (5 bases). The CDR3 is 16 amino acids. The V end lost 0 bases, the J end lost 0 bases, and 8 bases lay between the germline ends. Germline V lookup: CDR1 SEHNR, CDR2 FQNEAQ (reference sequence). CDR3 in amino acids: CASSLARATNTGELFF. CDR3 coding DNA: TGTGCCAGCAGCTTAGCGAGGGCCACGAACACCGGGGAGCTGTTTTTT.

J is TRBJ2-3 and V is TRBV9, with a possible D match to TRBD1 (6 bases). Trimming took off 3 bases at V and 5 bases at J, with 16 bases between the two ends. Per the germline V gene, CDR1 is SGDLS and CDR2 is YYNGEE. This CDR3 is 15 amino acids long. The CDR3 loop is CASSAAGGQRDTQYF. The CDR3 DNA reads TGTGCCAGCAGCGCAGCTGGGGGCCAGCGAGATACGCAGTATTTT.

The chain employs TRBV5-1 and TRBJ2-7; the match to TRBD1 covers 11 bases. The CDR3 extends over 16 amino acids. V lost 1 base and J lost 8; bases outside the gene matches: 11. The germline V gene encodes CDR1 SGHRS and CDR2 YFSETQ. The CDR3 DNA reads TGCGCCAGCAGCTTGTTAATGGGACAGGGGGTTTTCAAGCAGTACTTC. It yields the protein CASSLLMGQGVFKQYF.

The genes are TRBV15 and TRBJ1-2; D is ambiguous. V lost 5 bases and J 3 bases, leaving 10 bases between the germline ends. CDR3 length: 13 residues. The germline CDR1 and CDR2 sequences are LNHNV and YYDKDF (reference sequence). CDR3 DNA sequence: TGTGCCACCAGCGGCGGATCTCACTATGGCTACACCTTC. Residues: CATSGGSHYGYTF.

CDR3 coding DNA: TGTGCCTGGAGTGTGGTCAGCGGACGGTACAATGAGCAGTTCTTC. It translates to CAWSVVSGRYNEQFF. The chain has TRBV30 and TRBJ2-1; possible D gene TRBD2, 5 bases. Germline V lookup: CDR1 GTSNPN, CDR2 SVGIG (reference sequence). The CDR3 extends over 15 amino acids. With 0 bases removed from V and 4 bases from J, the gap between germline ends came to 13 bases. The whole variable domain, remainder taken from reference TRBV30 and TRBJ2-1, is SQTIHQWPATLVQPVGSPLSLECTVEGTSNPNLYWYRQAAGRGLQLLFYSVGIGQISSEVPQNLSASRPQDRQFILSSKKLLLSDSGFYLCAWSVVSGRYNEQFFGPGTRLTVL.

The chain recombines TRBV10-3 with TRBJ1-2, with a weak D call TRBD1 (6 bases). The germline V and J ends were trimmed by 0 bases and 7 bases, with 15 bases remaining between them. Germline V CDR1 and CDR2: ENHRY, SYGVKD. The CDR3 is 15 amino acids. The CDR3 spells CAISESSQGGIGYTF. The CDR3, as DNA: TGTGCCATCAGTGAGTCGTCACAGGGTGGAATTGGCTACACCTTC.

The rearrangement joins TRBV4-1 to TRBJ2-7; the match to TRBD1 covers 9 bases. Trimming took 4 bases from V and 3 from J; bases not matched to a gene: 7. CDR1 MGHRA and CDR2 YSYEKL come from the germline V gene. The CDR3 loop spans 15 amino acids. Written as DNA, the CDR3 is TGCGCCAGCAGCCTTACTCCGGGACAGGGCTACGAGCAGTACTTC. It specifies CASSLTPGQGYEQYF.

This chain joins TRBV2 and TRBJ2-1, with D tentatively TRBD2 (6 bases). The CDR3 sequence is 13 residues long. Germline V gene data show CDR1 as SNHLY and CDR2 as FYNNEI. The germline V and J ends were trimmed by 5 bases and 2 bases, with 7 bases remaining between them. CDR3 in DNA: TGTGCCAGCAGTCGGGGGACCTACAATGAGCAGTTCTTC. It is translated as CASSRGTYNEQFF.

There are a few counts of this clone. The chain couples TRBV4-1 to TRBJ2-1; possible D gene TRBD2, 6 bases. The V end was cut by 3 bases, the J end by 3 bases, with 6 bases between. Germline lookup yields CDR1 MGHRA and CDR2 YSYEKL. CDR3 length: 13 residues. The CDR3 nucleotides read TGCGCCAGCAGCCAGGACTACTACAATGAGCAGTTCTTC. The encoded protein is CASSQDYYNEQFF.

V and J are TRBV5-4 and TRBJ1-2; 8 bases match TRBD1. The CDR3 is 16 residues long. Germline V CDR1 and CDR2: SGHNT, YYREEE (reference sequence). Trimming removed 9 bases from V and 7 bases from J; junction bases left unmatched: 20. The CDR3 DNA reads TGTGCCATCCCCGGGGGGTTTCGAAGTGACAGGGGTGGCTACACCTTC. This encodes CAIPGGFRSDRGGYTF.

The rearrangement joins TRBV9 to TRBJ2-5; 11 bases match TRBD1. The J segment lost 4 bases and the V segment lost 4 bases, leaving 9 bases of the junction unmatched. Germline loops: CDR1 SGDLS, CDR2 YYNGEE. The CDR3 consists of 16 residues. CDR3 region: CASSPGDRGARETQYF. The CDR3 nucleotides are TGTGCCAGCAGCCCGGGGGACAGGGGGGCGAGAGAGACCCAGTACTTC.

The chain couples TRBV6-1 to TRBJ1-1, with no clear D. This CDR3 spans 14 amino acids. The V end was cut by 6 bases, the J end by 1 base, with 12 bases between. Per the germline V gene, CDR1 is MNHNS and CDR2 is SASEGT. The CDR3 DNA sequence: TGTGCCAGCAGGACCAGCGGAGGGAACACTGAAGCTTTCTTT. This encodes CASRTSGGNTEAFF.

This chain uses TRBV5-1 with TRBJ2-7, with 7 bases lining up with TRBD1. The CDR3 has 16 amino acids. In germline, CDR1 is SGHRS, CDR2 YFSETQ. Germline trimming cut 3 bases from V and 6 bases from J; bases unmatched to any gene: 15. CDR3 in amino acids: CASSWGAGGSGSEQYF. The DNA for the CDR3 is TGCGCCAGCAGCTGGGGCGCAGGGGGTTCAGGTAGCGAGCAGTACTTC.

V gene TRBV5-5 combines with J gene TRBJ1-5, with 7 positions matching TRBD1. Unmatched junction bases numbered 3, after V lost 3 bases and J lost 3 bases. The germline CDR1 and CDR2 sequences are SGHKS and YYEKEE (reference sequence). CDR3 length: 14 amino acids. The DNA for the CDR3 is TGTGCCAGCAGCTCGGGACAGCCCAATCAGCCCCAGCATTTT. Translating it yields CASSSGQPNQPQHF.

This chain links TRBV5-5 with TRBJ1-2; D is possibly TRBD1 (5 bases). Trimming stripped 3 bases from V and 7 bases from J, with 16 bases between. Germline CDR1 SGHKS, CDR2 YYEKEE (reference sequence). The CDR3 is made up of 14 amino acids. The CDR3 coding sequence is TGTGCCAGCAGCTACGACCAGGGTGCAGCTGGCTACACCTTC. Protein: CASSYDQGAAGYTF.

This chain uses TRBV30 with TRBJ1-4; no clear D. Germline V gives CDR1 GTSNPN, CDR2 SVGIG (reference sequence). This CDR3 spans 15 amino acids. V was shortened by 3 bases and J by 0 bases, with 11 bases between the two germline ends. CDR3 nucleotide sequence: TGTGCCTGGAGCGGGTTGATTGCAACTAATGAAAAACTGTTTTTT. As protein: CAWSGLIATNEKLFF.

This chain links TRBV18 with TRBJ2-1; the match to TRBD2 covers 8 bases. The length of the CDR3 is 16 residues. Germline lookup yields CDR1 KGHSH and CDR2 LQKENI. V trimming: 2 bases; J trimming: 0 bases; junction bases outside the gene matches: 3. The CDR3 DNA reads TGTGCCAGCTCACCAACAGCGGGAGTCTCCTACAATGAGCAGTTCTTC. Amino acid sequence: CASSPTAGVSYNEQFF.

The chain links TRBV30 to TRBJ2-7, with 7 bases identical to TRBD1. Germline CDR1 is GTSNPN and CDR2 is SVGIG (reference sequence). The V and J ends lost 1 base and 5 bases, in that order; junction bases with no gene match: 2. The CDR3 has 12 amino acids. The DNA for the CDR3 is TGTGCCTGGAGTGCCACAGGGGACGAGCAGTACTTC. Translated: CAWSATGDEQYF.

This chain uses TRBV30 with TRBJ2-6; 9 positions match TRBD1. This CDR3 is built from 17 residues. The V gene end was trimmed by 3 bases and the J gene end by 0 bases; junction bases not matched to a gene: 6. Germline V gene sequence: CDR1 GTSNPN, CDR2 SVGIG (reference sequence). CDR3 amino acids: CAWSRDRVGSGANVLTF. The CDR3 nucleotides read TGTGCCTGGAGCAGGGACAGGGTGGGCTCTGGGGCCAACGTCCTGACTTTC. Filled out from reference TRBV30 and TRBJ2-6, the complete variable domain reads SQTIHQWPATLVQPVGSPLSLECTVEGTSNPNLYWYRQAAGRGLQLLFYSVGIGQISSEVPQNLSASRPQDRQFILSSKKLLLSDSGFYLCAWSRDRVGSGANVLTFGAGSRLTVL.

This chain uses TRBV18 with TRBJ2-6; 8 nucleotides line up with TRBD1. CDR3 length: 15 residues. Germline assignment: CDR1 KGHSH and CDR2 LQKENI. V trimming: 6 bases; J trimming: 4 bases; junction bases outside the gene matches: 5. Written as DNA, the CDR3 is TGTGCCAGCTCTCCGACAGGGGCAGGGGCCAACGTCCTGACTTTC. As protein: CASSPTGAGANVLTF.

The chain uses TRBV27 and TRBJ2-7; 11 bases line up with TRBD1. CDR3 length: 16 residues. Losses at the gene ends were 5 bases for V and 3 bases for J; bases not matched to a gene: 9. Germline values: CDR1 MNHEY, CDR2 SMNVEV (reference sequence). CDR3 protein: CASSAYPGTGGYEQYF. Written as DNA, the CDR3 is TGTGCCAGCAGTGCATACCCCGGGACAGGGGGCTACGAGCAGTACTTC.

CDR3 in amino acids: CAWSVAGYYGYTF. The CDR3 nucleotides read TGTGCCTGGAGTGTAGCAGGGTACTATGGCTACACCTTC. V is TRBV30 and J is TRBJ1-2, with D possibly being TRBD1 (5 bases). Trimming pared 0 bases from V and 3 bases from J, leaving 8 bases between. The CDR3 has 13 residues. Germline values: CDR1 GTSNPN, CDR2 SVGIG (reference sequence).

J is TRBJ2-5 and V is TRBV7-2; 7 bases are a match to TRBD2. The CDR3 is 15 amino acids. With 2 bases clipped from V and 2 bases from J, the junction kept 5 bases outside the gene matches. Germline loops: CDR1 SGHTA, CDR2 FQGNSA. The CDR3 DNA follows: TGTGCCAGCAGCTTACCGGGAGCGGGACAAGAGACCCAGTACTTC. The encoded protein is CASSLPGAGQETQYF.